A single T cell receptor (beta chain) is shown here with its context. This record belongs to a study of somatic mutations in cytotoxic T cells in rheumatoid arthritis. CDR1 is MDHEN, CDR2 SYDVKM, per germline. The CDR3 is 13 residues long. V was trimmed by 5 bases and J by 5 bases, leaving 10 bases between them. The method was immunoSEQ multiplex PCR; TCRdb's version includes in-frame clones alone and lacks a portion of them. This sample carries about 10,000 clones, approximately 91% of them seen once, and the ten largest clones take 1.1%. Source material: CD4+ T cells sorted from blood. The V gene is TRBV28, the J gene TRBJ2-1; the D is unclear. The origin of this receptor is a woman younger than 30 with rheumatoid arthritis. The CDR3 loop reads CASSPRLNNEQFF. The CDR3 DNA reads TGTGCCAGCAGTCCCCGCCTAAACAATGAGCAGTTCTTC.